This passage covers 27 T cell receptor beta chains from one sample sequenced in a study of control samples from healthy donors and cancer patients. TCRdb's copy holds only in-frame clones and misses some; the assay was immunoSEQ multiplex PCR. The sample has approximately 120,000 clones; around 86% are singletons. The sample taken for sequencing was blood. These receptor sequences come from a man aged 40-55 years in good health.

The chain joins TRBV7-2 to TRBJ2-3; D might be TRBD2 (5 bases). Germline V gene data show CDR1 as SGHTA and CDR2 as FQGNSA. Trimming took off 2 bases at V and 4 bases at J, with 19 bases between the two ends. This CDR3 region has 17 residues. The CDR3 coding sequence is TGTGCCAGCAGCTTATCGCCGGGGTACAGCCCCGCAGATACGCAGTATTTT. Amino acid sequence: CASSLSPGYSPADTQYF.

In DNA form, the CDR3 reads TGTGCCAGCAGCTACACCCTAACGAGCTCCTACAATGAGCAGTTCTTC. Amino acids: CASSYTLTSSYNEQFF. The chain has TRBV7-3 and TRBJ2-1; unclear D gene. The germline V gene encodes CDR1 SGHTA and CDR2 FQGTGA. Trimming shortened V by 4 bases and J by 0 bases, and 13 bases separated the two germline ends. The CDR3 consists of 16 residues.

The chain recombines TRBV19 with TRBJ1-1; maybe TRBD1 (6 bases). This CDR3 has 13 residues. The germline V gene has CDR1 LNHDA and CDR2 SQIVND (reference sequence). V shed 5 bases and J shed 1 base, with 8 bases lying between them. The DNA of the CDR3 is TGTGCCAGTAGTGCGGACAGGAACACTGAAGCTTTCTTT. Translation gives CASSADRNTEAFF.

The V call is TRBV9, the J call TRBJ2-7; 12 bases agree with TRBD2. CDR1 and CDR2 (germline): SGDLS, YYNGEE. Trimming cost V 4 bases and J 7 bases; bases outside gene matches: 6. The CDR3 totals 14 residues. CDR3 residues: CASSPSGGANEQYF. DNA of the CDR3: TGTGCCAGCAGCCCTAGCGGGGGGGCGAATGAGCAGTACTTC.

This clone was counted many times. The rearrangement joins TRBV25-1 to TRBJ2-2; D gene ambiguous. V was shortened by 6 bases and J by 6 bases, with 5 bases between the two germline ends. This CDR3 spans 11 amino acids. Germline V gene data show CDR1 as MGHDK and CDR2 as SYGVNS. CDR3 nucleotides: TGTGCCAGCAGATCACCCGGGGAGCTGTTTTTT. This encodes CASRSPGELFF. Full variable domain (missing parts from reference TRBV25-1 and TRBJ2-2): EADIYQTPRYLVIGTGKKITLECSQTMGHDKMYWYQQDPGMELHLIHYSYGVNSTEKGDLSSESTVSRIRTEHFPLTLESARPSHTSQYLCASRSPGELFFGEGSRLTVL.

As DNA, the CDR3 is TGTGCCAGCTCACCACAGGGTAGAAACACCGGGGAGCTGTTTTTT. Its translation: CASSPQGRNTGELFF. The gene calls are TRBV18 and TRBJ2-2; no firm D call. The CDR3 consists of 15 residues. Germline CDR1 KGHSH, CDR2 LQKENI. V lost 1 base to trimming and J lost 2 bases, with 8 bases between them.

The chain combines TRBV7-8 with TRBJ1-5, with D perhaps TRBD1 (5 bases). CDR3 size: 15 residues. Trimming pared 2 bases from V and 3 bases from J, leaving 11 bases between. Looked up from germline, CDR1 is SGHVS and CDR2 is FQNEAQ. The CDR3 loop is CASSLQGKVNQPQHF. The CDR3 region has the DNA TGTGCCAGCAGCTTACAGGGCAAGGTCAATCAGCCCCAGCATTTT.

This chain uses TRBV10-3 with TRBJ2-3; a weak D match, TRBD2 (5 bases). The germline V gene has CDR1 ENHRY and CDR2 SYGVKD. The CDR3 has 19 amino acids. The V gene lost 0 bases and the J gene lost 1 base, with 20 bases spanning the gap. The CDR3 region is CAISESEFEGPTGTDTQYF. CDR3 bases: TGTGCCATCAGTGAGTCGGAATTTGAGGGTCCAACTGGCACAGATACGCAGTATTTT.

The CDR3 region is CATSDPSGQGAKNYGYTF. CDR3 nucleotides: TGTGCCACCAGTGACCCATCGGGACAGGGGGCTAAGAACTATGGCTACACCTTC. This chain joins TRBV24-1 and TRBJ1-2; TRBD1 aligns across 12 bases. This CDR3 comprises 18 residues. The germline V gene has CDR1 KGHDR and CDR2 SFDVKD. Trimming took 4 bases from V and 2 from J; bases not matched to a gene: 10.

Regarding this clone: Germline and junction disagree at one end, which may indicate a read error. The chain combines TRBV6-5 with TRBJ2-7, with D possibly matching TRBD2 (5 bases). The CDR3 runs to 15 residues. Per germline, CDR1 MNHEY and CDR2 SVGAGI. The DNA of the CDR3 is TGTGCCAGCAGTGACTCGGGAAGAGGGCCCTACGAGCAGTACTTC. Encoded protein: CASSDSGRGPYEQYF.

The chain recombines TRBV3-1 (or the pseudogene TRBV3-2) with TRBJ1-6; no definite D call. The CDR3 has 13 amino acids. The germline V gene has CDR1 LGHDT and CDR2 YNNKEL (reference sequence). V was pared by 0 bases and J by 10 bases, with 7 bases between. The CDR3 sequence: CASSQDLGSPLHF. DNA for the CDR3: TGTGCCAGCAGCCAAGATCTAGGGTCACCCCTCCACTTT.

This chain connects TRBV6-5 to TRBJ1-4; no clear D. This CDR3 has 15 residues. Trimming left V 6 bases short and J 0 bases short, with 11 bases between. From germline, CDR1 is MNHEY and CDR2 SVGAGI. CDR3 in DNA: TGTGCCAGCAGCCCGGATAGGGCAACTAATGAAAAACTGTTTTTT. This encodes CASSPDRATNEKLFF.

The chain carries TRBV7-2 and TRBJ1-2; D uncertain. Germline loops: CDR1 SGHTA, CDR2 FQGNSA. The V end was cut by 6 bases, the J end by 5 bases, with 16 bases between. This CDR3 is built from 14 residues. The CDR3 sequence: CASSPAGVLYGYTF. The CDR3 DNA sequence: TGTGCCAGCAGTCCAGCCGGGGTACTTTATGGCTACACCTTC.

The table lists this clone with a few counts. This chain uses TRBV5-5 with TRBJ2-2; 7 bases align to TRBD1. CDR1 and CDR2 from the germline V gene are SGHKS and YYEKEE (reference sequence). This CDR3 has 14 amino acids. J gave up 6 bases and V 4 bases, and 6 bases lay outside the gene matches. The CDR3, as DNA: TGTGCCAGCAGCCAGCTCACAGGGGCCGGGGAGCTGTTTTTT. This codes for CASSQLTGAGELFF.

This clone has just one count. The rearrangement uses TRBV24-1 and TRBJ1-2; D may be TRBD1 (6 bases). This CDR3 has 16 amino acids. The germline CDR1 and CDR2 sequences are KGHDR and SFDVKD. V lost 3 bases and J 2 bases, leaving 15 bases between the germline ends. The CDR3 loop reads CATSDPHTDRNYGYTF. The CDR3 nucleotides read TGTGCCACCAGTGATCCTCATACCGACAGGAACTATGGCTACACCTTC.

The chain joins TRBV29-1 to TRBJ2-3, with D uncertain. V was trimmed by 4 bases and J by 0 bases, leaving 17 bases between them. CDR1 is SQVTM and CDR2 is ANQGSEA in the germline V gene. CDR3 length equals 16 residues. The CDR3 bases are TGCAGCGTTGGCCGCTCCTTGTTTGTTAGCACAGATACGCAGTATTTT. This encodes CSVGRSLFVSTDTQYF.

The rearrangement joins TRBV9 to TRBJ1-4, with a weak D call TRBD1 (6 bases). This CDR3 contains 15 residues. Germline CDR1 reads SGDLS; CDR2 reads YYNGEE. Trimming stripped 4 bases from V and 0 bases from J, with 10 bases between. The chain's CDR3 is CASSTTGSTNEKLFF. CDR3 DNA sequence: TGTGCCAGCAGCACCACAGGGTCAACTAATGAAAAACTGTTTTTT.

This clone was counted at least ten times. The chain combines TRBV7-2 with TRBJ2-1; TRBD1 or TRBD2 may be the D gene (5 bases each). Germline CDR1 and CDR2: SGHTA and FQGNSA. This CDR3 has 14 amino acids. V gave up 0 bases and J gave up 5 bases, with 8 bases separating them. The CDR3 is CASSLAGTNNEQFF. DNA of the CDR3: TGTGCCAGCAGCTTAGCCGGGACCAACAATGAGCAGTTCTTC.

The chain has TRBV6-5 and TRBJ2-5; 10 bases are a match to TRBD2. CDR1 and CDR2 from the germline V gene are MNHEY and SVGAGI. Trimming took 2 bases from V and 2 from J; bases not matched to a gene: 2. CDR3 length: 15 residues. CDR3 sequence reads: CASSYSGGAQETQYF. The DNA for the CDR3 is TGTGCCAGCAGTTACAGCGGGGGGGCTCAAGAGACCCAGTACTTC.

The DNA for the CDR3 is TGTGCCAGCAGTGATTGGCGGAGCAATCAGCCCCAGCATTTT. It is translated as CASSDWRSNQPQHF. The rearrangement joins TRBV2 to TRBJ1-5; D is uncertain. Trimming took 3 bases from V and 1 from J, leaving 7 bases between them. The CDR3 extends over 14 amino acids. The germline V gene encodes CDR1 SNHLY and CDR2 FYNNEI.

CDR3 sequence: CASSSGASGRTDTQYF. CDR3 sequence (DNA): TGTGCCAGCTCTAGCGGGGCTAGCGGGCGCACAGATACGCAGTATTTT. The chain couples TRBV7-2 to TRBJ2-3; 9 nucleotides agree with TRBD2. V was pared by 8 bases and J by 1 base, with 10 bases of the junction left unmatched. The CDR3 length is 16 residues. CDR1 and CDR2 from the germline V gene are SGHTA and FQGNSA.

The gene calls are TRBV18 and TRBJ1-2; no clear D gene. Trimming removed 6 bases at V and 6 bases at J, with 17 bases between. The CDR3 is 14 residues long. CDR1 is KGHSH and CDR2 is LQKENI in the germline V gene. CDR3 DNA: TGTGCCAGCTCCCCAATGAGAGGGATGGATGGCTACACCTTC. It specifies CASSPMRGMDGYTF.

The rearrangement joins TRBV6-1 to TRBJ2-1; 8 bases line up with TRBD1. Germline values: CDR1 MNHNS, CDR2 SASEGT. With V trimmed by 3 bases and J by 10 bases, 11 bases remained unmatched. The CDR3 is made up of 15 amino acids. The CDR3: CASSEFRTGSGEQFF. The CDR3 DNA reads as TGTGCCAGCAGTGAGTTTAGGACAGGGTCTGGGGAGCAGTTCTTC.

This CDR3 is CASSRSREVTEAFF. The CDR3 DNA reads as TGTGCCAGCAGCCGATCCAGGGAAGTCACTGAAGCTTTCTTT. The chain employs TRBV16 and TRBJ1-1, with D perhaps TRBD1 (5 bases). V was clipped by 4 bases and J by 4 bases, with 13 bases between them. CDR1 is KGHSY, CDR2 FQNENV, per germline. The CDR3 loop spans 14 amino acids.

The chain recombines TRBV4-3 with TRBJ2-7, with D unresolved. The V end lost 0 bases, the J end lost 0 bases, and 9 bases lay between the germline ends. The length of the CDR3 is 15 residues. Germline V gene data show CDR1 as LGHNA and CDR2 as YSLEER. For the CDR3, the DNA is TGCGCCAGCAGCCAAGATATGGTGAACTCCTACGAGCAGTACTTC. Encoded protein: CASSQDMVNSYEQYF.

CDR3 in DNA: TGTGCCAGCAGTGAACTCGGGGCTGGAAACACCATATATTTT. It translates to CASSELGAGNTIYF. The chain uses TRBV2 and TRBJ1-3, with D unclear. CDR3 length: 14 residues. CDR1 SNHLY and CDR2 FYNNEI come from the germline V gene. V lost 2 bases, J lost 2 bases, and 7 bases lay in between.

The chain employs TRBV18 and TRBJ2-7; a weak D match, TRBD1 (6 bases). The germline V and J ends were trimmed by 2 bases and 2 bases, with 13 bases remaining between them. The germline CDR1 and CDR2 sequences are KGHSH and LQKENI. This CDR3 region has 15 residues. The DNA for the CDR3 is TGTGCCAGCTCACCAGGACAGACTTTACCCTACGAGCAGTACTTC. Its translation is CASSPGQTLPYEQYF.